The clone carrying this T cell receptor beta chain was detected many times. Its antigen remains unknown. The CDR3 length is 14 residues. The V end was cut by 7 bases, the J end by 0 bases, with 10 bases between. The germline V gene has CDR1 SGHRS and CDR2 YFSETQ. Using unique molecular identifiers, the investigators prepared the TCRbeta library. TCRdb reprocessed the PCR reads with MiXCR, giving one entry per CDR3 protein. The repertoire holds 200,000 to 250,000 distinct CDR3 sequences, with about 8.7% as singletons. The sample belongs to a study of T-cell reconstitution after alpha-beta-depleted transplantation in children. Study-wide results and caveats: The main origin of T-cell counts and diversity one year after transplant was newly produced T cells. Some patients' high day-60 TCRbeta diversity was traced to surviving recipient T cells and thymic progenitors.

The chain is built from TRBV5-1 and TRBJ2-2; D ambiguous. This sequence was found in a male patient aged 2 to 10 who had a stem cell transplant for acute myeloid leukemia, so the T cells may come from the graft donor. Sequenced here: PBMCs, mostly from graft donor cells, sampled 360 days after TCRalphabeta/CD19-depleted stem cell transplant. The CDR3 here is CASGTLSNTGELFF. The DNA of the CDR3 is TGCGCCAGCGGCACATTATCGAACACCGGGGAGCTGTTTTTT.